The 10 T cell receptor beta chains reported below all come from one sample, sequenced in a study of cytomegalovirus exposure and HLA in healthy donors. The PCR used 60 Vbeta and 13 Jbeta primers. Measured with immunoSEQ multiplex PCR; TCRdb has only the in-frame clones, and not every one. The repertoire holds under 200,000 clones, with 82% as singletons. The source material was PBMCs. The receptor set was obtained from a woman aged 45-59 years in good health and CMV-seronegative.

This clone was found a few times. This sequence joins TRBV21-1 and TRBJ2-7; the listed D gene, TRBD2, was not tested against the DNA. TRBV21-1 is classified as a pseudogene. The CDR3 runs to 14 residues. CDR3 sequence: CASSKAGGPYEQYF. Here the CDR3 DNA reads TGTGCCAGCAGCAAGGCGGGAGGGCCCTACGAGCAGTACTTC.

This chain uses TRBV4-3 with TRBJ2-3; D remains unclear. The CDR3 runs to 16 residues. Germline V CDR1 and CDR2: LGHNA, YSLEER. The V end was cut by 0 bases, the J end by 1 base, with 11 bases between. CDR3 nucleotide sequence: TGCGCCAGCAGCCAAGAATCTTCCTACGGCACAGATACGCAGTATTTT. Translating gives CASSQESSYGTDTQYF.

V and J are TRBV7-8 and TRBJ1-2; maybe TRBD1 (5 bases). This CDR3 region has 12 residues. The V end lost 4 bases, the J end lost 6 bases, and 9 bases lay between the germline ends. The germline gives CDR1 SGHVS, CDR2 FQNEAQ. This chain's CDR3 is CASSSRVDGYTF. CDR3 coding DNA: TGTGCCAGCAGCTCCAGGGTAGATGGCTACACCTTC.

V is TRBV25-1 and J is TRBJ2-2; 14 bases map to TRBD2. The CDR3 has 17 amino acids. CDR1 is MGHDK and CDR2 is SYGVNS in the germline V gene. Unmatched junction bases numbered 7, after V lost 3 bases and J lost 7 bases. This CDR3 reads CASSDPGLAGDGGELFF. The CDR3 region has the DNA TGTGCCAGCAGTGACCCGGGACTAGCGGGAGACGGCGGGGAGCTGTTTTTT.

The rearrangement uses TRBV19 and TRBJ1-3; D gene unclear. CDR3 length: 14 residues. Looked up from germline, CDR1 is LNHDA and CDR2 is SQIVND (reference sequence). Trimming left V 6 bases short and J 0 bases short, with 9 bases between. DNA for the CDR3: TGTGCCAGTAGCCCTTACAGCTCTGGAAACACCATATATTTT. Amino acids: CASSPYSSGNTIYF.

The chain has TRBV9 and TRBJ2-2; D remains ambiguous. Germline assignment: CDR1 SGDLS and CDR2 YYNGEE. The CDR3 has 15 amino acids. The germline V and J ends were trimmed by 2 bases and 0 bases, with 8 bases remaining between them. The CDR3 region has the DNA TGTGCCAGCAGCGTTCAGACAACGAACACCGGGGAGCTGTTTTTT. It specifies CASSVQTTNTGELFF.

The chain joins TRBV5-1 to TRBJ2-4, with TRBD1 as a possible D gene (5 bases). The CDR3 is made up of 14 amino acids. V was clipped by 2 bases and J by 8 bases, with 14 bases between them. Germline loops: CDR1 SGHRS, CDR2 YFSETQ. This CDR3 is CASSFQGWRDIQYF. Here the CDR3 DNA reads TGCGCCAGCAGCTTTCAGGGATGGAGAGACATTCAGTACTTC. Drawing the rest from reference TRBV5-1 and TRBJ2-4, the complete variable domain is KAGVTQTPRYLIKTRGQQVTLSCSPISGHRSVSWYQQTPGQGLQFLFEYFSETQRNKGNFPGRFSGRQFSNSRSEMNVSTLELGDSALYLCASSFQGWRDIQYFGAGTRLSVL.

The V gene is TRBV14, the J gene TRBJ1-6; D call uncertain. CDR3 length equals 13 residues. Trimming took off 6 bases at V and 8 bases at J, with 11 bases between the two ends. Germline CDR1 SGHDN, CDR2 FVKESK. The CDR3 sequence: CASSQVSDSPLHF. The CDR3 nucleotides are TGTGCCAGCAGTCAGGTATCCGATTCACCCCTCCACTTT.

The chain has TRBV28 and TRBJ2-3; a weak D match, TRBD2 (5 bases). The length of the CDR3 is 15 residues. CDR1 MDHEN and CDR2 SYDVKM come from the germline V gene. The V end was cut by 3 bases, the J end by 10 bases, with 20 bases between. The CDR3 loop is CASSFRPLEGMAQYF. The DNA of the CDR3 is TGTGCCAGCAGTTTTCGCCCTCTTGAGGGTATGGCGCAGTATTTT.

This clone appeared a few times. The chain joins TRBV7-3 to TRBJ1-3; 7 bases are shared with TRBD1. V shed 4 bases and J 5 bases; nucleotides not matched to a gene: 23. Germline values: CDR1 SGHTA, CDR2 FQGTGA. The length of the CDR3 is 20 residues. CDR3 DNA: TGTGCCAGCAGCTCATTGACAGGGTTTAATTTCCCCGTTAGTAGAAACACCATATATTTT. This gives the protein CASSSLTGFNFPVSRNTIYF.